A selection of T cell receptor beta chains follows, all from one sample in a study of PD-1 blockade in classical Hodgkin lymphoma. The data were produced by immunoSEQ multiplex PCR, yet TCRdb's version contains in-frame clones alone and is incomplete. Of 25,000 to 35,000 clones in the sample, more than 80% were seen once. Material: CD4+ T cells from blood, obtained before the fourth cycle of nivolumab. The receptor set was obtained from a human donor with classical Hodgkin lymphoma. Each CDR3 is given with its conserved first and last residue. Fields, in order: D gene, J gene, clone size, CDR3 length, V gene, CDR3 DNA, CDR3 protein. A D gene is named only where the DNA matches it firmly. Clone size is shown for a subset of rows, as once, few, many or a class of expanded clone.

TRBD2,TRBJ2-7,-,16,TRBV2,TGTGCCAGCAGTGACGTTAGCGGGGGGAGGACCTACGAGCAGTACTTC,CASSDVSGGRTYEQYF
-,TRBJ2-3,-,15,TRBV7-9,TGTGCCAGCAGCTTAGACGGGATAGTTTCAGATACGCAGTATTTT,CASSLDGIVSDTQYF
-,TRBJ1-2,-,15,TRBV5-6,TGTGCCAGCAGCTTGCTGCAGGCAGCTAACTATGGCTACACCTTC,CASSLLQAANYGYTF
-,TRBJ1-1,once,12,TRBV6-1,TGTGCCAGCTTAGGCGTAAACACTGAAGCTTTCTTT,CASLGVNTEAFF
TRBD1,TRBJ1-5,-,16,TRBV6-6,TGTGCCAGCAGTCCCCGGGGACAGTATAGCAATCAGCCCCAGCATTTT,CASSPRGQYSNQPQHF
-,TRBJ1-4,once,15,TRBV7-9,TGTGCCAGCAGCCTTAGGGGGGCGACAGGAATTAAACTGTTTTTT,CASSLRGATGIKLFF
-,TRBJ2-1,-,16,TRBV6-6,TGTGCCAGCAGGCAGGCCAGGGACCGCTCCTACAATGAGCAGTTCTTC,CASRQARDRSYNEQFF
TRBD2,TRBJ2-5,-,17,TRBV10-1,TGCGCCAGCAGTGAGGCCGTTCTAGCGGGGGGGAGGGAGACCCAGTACTTC,CASSEAVLAGGRETQYF
-,TRBJ1-2,few,15,TRBV5-3,TGTGCCAGAAGCCCGGGACGGCAGGTCCTCGATGGCTACACCTTC,CARSPGRQVLDGYTF
-,TRBJ2-7,-,14,TRBV5-1,TGCGCCAGCAGCTTGGGGGCAGGGGTGGGCGAGCAGTACTTC,CASSLGAGVGEQYF
-,TRBJ1-2,-,14,TRBV7-8,TGTGCCAGCAGCTTAAAAGGGAACGGCTATGGCTACACCTTC,CASSLKGNGYGYTF
-,TRBJ1-5,-,15,TRBV18,TGTGCCAGCTCAGCCATGACAGTTAGCAATCAGCCCCAGCATTTT,CASSAMTVSNQPQHF
-,TRBJ1-4,-,15,TRBV7-9,TGTGCCAGCAGCCCTTCAGGGACGGCTAATGAAAAACTGTTTTTT,CASSPSGTANEKLFF
-,TRBJ2-2,few,13,TRBV2,TGTGCCAGCAGTGAAGCGCGGGACGGCGAGCTGTTTTTT,CASSEARDGELFF
TRBD1,TRBJ1-2,-,13,TRBV28,TGTGCCAGCAGTTCCCAGGGGGCGGGTGGCTACACCTTC,CASSSQGAGGYTF
TRBD1,TRBJ1-2,few,14,TRBV5-1,TGCGCCAGCAGCTTGGATACAGGGGGTTATGGCTACACCTTC,CASSLDTGGYGYTF
TRBD1,TRBJ1-1,-,15,TRBV7-9,TGTGCCAGCAGCTCTAGACAGGGAACGCACACTGAAGCTTTCTTT,CASSSRQGTHTEAFF
TRBD1,TRBJ1-1,-,15,TRBV29-1,TGCAGCGTTCAAGGGGGGCAGGGGGCGGCAACTGAAGCTTTCTTT,CSVQGGQGAATEAFF
TRBD1,TRBJ2-7,-,14,TRBV5-1,TGCGCCAGCAGCGGAACAGGGGGCTCCTACGAGCAGTACTTC,CASSGTGGSYEQYF
-,TRBJ2-2,-,11,TRBV19,TGTGCCATTTCAGGCACCGGGGAGCTGTTTTTT,CAISGTGELFF
-,TRBJ2-7,-,13,TRBV10-3,TGTGCCATCAGTGCGCGAGGTTTGGACGAGCAGTACTTC,CAISARGLDEQYF
TRBD1,TRBJ1-4,-,15,TRBV5-1,TGCGCCAGCAGCTTCTCAGGGGGCACTAATGAAAAACTGTTTTTT,CASSFSGGTNEKLFF
-,TRBJ2-1,-,15,TRBV10-1,TGCGCCAGCAGTGAGTCACCCTTGGGACTGGATGAGCAGTTCTTC,CASSESPLGLDEQFF
-,TRBJ2-2,-,15,TRBV28,TGTGCCAGCAGTCCCCCCCGGACTAACACCGGGGAGCTGTTTTTT,CASSPPRTNTGELFF
-,TRBJ2-1,-,13,TRBV9,TGTGCCAGCAGCACAATACTAGGCGTGGGGCAGTTCTTC,CASSTILGVGQFF
-,TRBJ1-4,-,16,TRBV5-1,TGCGCCAGCAGCTTTGGCGCCATTGCAACTAATGAAAAACTGTTTTTT,CASSFGAIATNEKLFF
-,TRBJ1-1,once,15,TRBV11-2,TGTGCCAGCAGCTTAGATCTCGCGACCAACACTGAAGCTTTCTTT,CASSLDLATNTEAFF
-,TRBJ1-1,-,17,TRBV15,TGTGCCACCAGCAGAGATCCGGCAGACAGCCCAAACACTGAAGCTTTCTTT,CATSRDPADSPNTEAFF
-,TRBJ1-6,few,14,TRBV5-1,TGCGCCAGCGCCTCGCGTCCGAGTGATTCACCCCTCCACTTT,CASASRPSDSPLHF
-,TRBJ2-5,once,13,TRBV5-1,TGCGCCAGCAGCTTGGCCGGAGGGGAGACCCAGTACTTC,CASSLAGGETQYF
-,TRBJ2-2,-,13,TRBV5-1,TGCGCCAGCAGCCCCGGGAACACCGGGGAGCTGTTTTTT,CASSPGNTGELFF
-,TRBJ1-1,-,12,TRBV7-8,TGTGCCAGCAGCCCCCCGGGACTGAGAGCTTTCTTT,CASSPPGLRAFF
-,TRBJ2-2,-,15,TRBV2,TGTGCCAGCAGTGAAAGGGGGAAGACCACCGGGGAGCTGTTTTTT,CASSERGKTTGELFF
-,TRBJ2-1,-,14,TRBV9,TGTGCCAGCACCCGGGGAGCCCCTGGCAATGAGCAGTTCTTC,CASTRGAPGNEQFF
-,TRBJ1-6,-,13,TRBV7-6,TGTGCCAGCAGCGAGAGGGGGTTTTCACCCCTCCACTTT,CASSERGFSPLHF
TRBD2,TRBJ2-5,-,14,TRBV5-1,TGCGCCAGCAGCTTGAACGGCGGGGGAGAGACCCAGTACTTC,CASSLNGGGETQYF
-,TRBJ1-5,once,15,TRBV5-1,TGCGCCAGCAGCCGGGGGGTGGGAGACTATCAGCCCCAGCATTTT,CASSRGVGDYQPQHF
TRBD2,TRBJ2-3,-,17,TRBV10-2,TGCGCCAGCAGTGAGTCGACGGGCGGGGGGGCCCCCGATACGCAGTATTTT,CASSESTGGGAPDTQYF
-,TRBJ2-7,-,14,TRBV5-1,TGCGCCAGCTTCGAGAACACCAGAACCTACGAGCAGTACTTC,CASFENTRTYEQYF
-,TRBJ2-2,-,15,TRBV5-1,TGCGCCAGCAGCTTGGATGGGCCGCACACCGGGGAGCTGTTTTTT,CASSLDGPHTGELFF
-,TRBJ1-2,-,13,TRBV6-5,TGTGCCAGCAGGAGGGACCCTTGGTATGGCTACACCTTC,CASRRDPWYGYTF
-,TRBJ1-5,-,18,TRBV1,TGCACCAGCGGGCCGACACCTAGGGGTATACGTATCAATCAGCCCCAGCATTTT,CTSGPTPRGIRINQPQHF
-,TRBJ2-7,-,14,TRBV5-1,TGCGCCAGCAGCTTGGGCCAGAGTACCTACGAGCAGTACTTC,CASSLGQSTYEQYF
-,TRBJ1-4,-,15,TRBV27,TGTGCCAGCAGATATGGAGGGAGGACTAATGAAAAACTGTTTTTT,CASRYGGRTNEKLFF
-,TRBJ2-3,-,16,TRBV7-9,TGTGCCAGCAGATCGTGGACAGCTTCCGAAGCAGATACGCAGTATTTT,CASRSWTASEADTQYF
TRBD1,TRBJ1-5,-,15,TRBV5-1,TGCGCCAGCAGCTCGGGACAGGGGGCTGGTCAGCCCCAGCATTTT,CASSSGQGAGQPQHF